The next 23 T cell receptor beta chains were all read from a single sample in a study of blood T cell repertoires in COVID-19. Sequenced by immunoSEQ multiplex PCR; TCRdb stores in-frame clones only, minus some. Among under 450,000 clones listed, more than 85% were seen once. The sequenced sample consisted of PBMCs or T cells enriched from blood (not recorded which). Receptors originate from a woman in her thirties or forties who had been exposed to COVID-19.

In nucleotides, the CDR3 is TGTGCCAGTAACTTCGCGAACACCGGGGAGCTGTTTTTT. Translation: CASNFANTGELFF. This sequence joins TRBV19 and TRBJ2-2, with D unresolved. Trimming cost V 7 bases and J 0 bases, with 6 bases left between them. The CDR3 is 13 amino acids. Germline V lookup: CDR1 LNHDA, CDR2 SQIVND (reference sequence).

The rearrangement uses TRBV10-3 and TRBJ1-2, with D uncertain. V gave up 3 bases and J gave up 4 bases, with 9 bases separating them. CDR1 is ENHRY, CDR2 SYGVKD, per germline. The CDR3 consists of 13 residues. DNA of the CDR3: TGTGCCATCAGTGACGGGGTTGGCTATGGCTACACCTTC. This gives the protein CAISDGVGYGYTF.

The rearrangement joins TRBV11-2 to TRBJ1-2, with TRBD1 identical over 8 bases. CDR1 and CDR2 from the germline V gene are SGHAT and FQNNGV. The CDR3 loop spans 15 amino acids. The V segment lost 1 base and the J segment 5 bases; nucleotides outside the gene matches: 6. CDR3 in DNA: TGTGCCAGCAGCTTAGCTGGGACAGGTTTTTATGGCTACACCTTC. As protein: CASSLAGTGFYGYTF.

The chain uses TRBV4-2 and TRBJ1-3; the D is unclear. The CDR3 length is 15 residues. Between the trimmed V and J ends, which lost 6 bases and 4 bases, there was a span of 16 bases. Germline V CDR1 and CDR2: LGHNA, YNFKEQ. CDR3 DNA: TGTGCCAGCAGTTTCATCCACGGGTCCGGAAACACCATATATTTT. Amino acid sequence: CASSFIHGSGNTIYF.

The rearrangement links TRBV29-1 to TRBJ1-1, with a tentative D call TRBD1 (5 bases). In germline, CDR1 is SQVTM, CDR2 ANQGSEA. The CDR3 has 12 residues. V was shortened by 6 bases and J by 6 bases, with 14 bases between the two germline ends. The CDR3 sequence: CSVARGGAEAFF. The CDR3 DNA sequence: TGCAGCGTCGCCCGCGGGGGGGCTGAAGCTTTCTTT.

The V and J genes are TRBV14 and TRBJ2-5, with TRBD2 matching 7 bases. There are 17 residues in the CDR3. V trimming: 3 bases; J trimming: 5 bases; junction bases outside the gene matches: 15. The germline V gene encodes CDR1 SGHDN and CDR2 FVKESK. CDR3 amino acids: CASSQTGLWTSGETQYF. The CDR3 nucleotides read TGTGCCAGCAGCCAGACGGGTTTGTGGACTAGTGGGGAGACCCAGTACTTC.

The CDR3 DNA follows: TGTGCCAGCAGCCTACAAGCAGGGCAGGGGCATGGCTACACCTTC. Amino acid sequence: CASSLQAGQGHGYTF. The chain recombines TRBV7-6 with TRBJ1-2, with TRBD1 as a possible D gene (6 bases). The V gene's germline CDR1 is SGHVS and CDR2 FNYEAQ. Deletions cut 5 bases from V and 6 bases from J, with 19 bases between. CDR3 length equals 15 residues. The variable domain in full, completed from reference TRBV7-6 and TRBJ1-2, reads GAGVSQSPRYKVTKRGQDVALRCDPISGHVSLYWYRQALGQGPEFLTYFNYEAQQDKSGLPNDRFSAERPEGSISTLTIQRTEQRDSAMYRCASSLQAGQGHGYTFGSGTRLTVV.

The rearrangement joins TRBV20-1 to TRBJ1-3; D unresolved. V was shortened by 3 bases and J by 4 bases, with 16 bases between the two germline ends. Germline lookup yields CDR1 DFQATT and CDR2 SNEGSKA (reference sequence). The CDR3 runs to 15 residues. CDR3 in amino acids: CSASTRPRLGNTIYF. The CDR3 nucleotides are TGCAGTGCTAGTACAAGACCGCGGCTGGGAAACACCATATATTTT.

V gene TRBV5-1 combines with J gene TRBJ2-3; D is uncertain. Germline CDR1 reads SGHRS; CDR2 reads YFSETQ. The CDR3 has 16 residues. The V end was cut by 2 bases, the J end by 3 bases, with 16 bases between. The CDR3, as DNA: TGCGCCAGCAGCTTAAGTTCTTCCAGCAGGACAGATACGCAGTATTTT. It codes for CASSLSSSSRTDTQYF.

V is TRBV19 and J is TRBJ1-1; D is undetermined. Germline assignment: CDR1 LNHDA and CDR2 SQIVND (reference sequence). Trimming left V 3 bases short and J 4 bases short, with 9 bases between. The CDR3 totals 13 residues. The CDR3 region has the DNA TGTGCCAGTAGTATGGTCCGGAGCACTGAAGCTTTCTTT. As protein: CASSMVRSTEAFF.

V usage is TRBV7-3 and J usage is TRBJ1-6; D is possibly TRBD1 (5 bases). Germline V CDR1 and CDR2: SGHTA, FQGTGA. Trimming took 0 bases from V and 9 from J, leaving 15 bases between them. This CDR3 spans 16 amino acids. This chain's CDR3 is CASSLTGRAWISPLHF. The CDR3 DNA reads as TGTGCCAGCAGCTTAACGGGCAGGGCGTGGATTTCACCCCTCCACTTT.

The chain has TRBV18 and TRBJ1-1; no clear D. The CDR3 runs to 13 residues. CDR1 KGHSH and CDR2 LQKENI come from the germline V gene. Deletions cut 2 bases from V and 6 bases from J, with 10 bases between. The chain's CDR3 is CASSPDRRAEAFF. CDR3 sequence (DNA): TGTGCCAGCTCACCAGACCGTCGGGCTGAAGCTTTCTTT. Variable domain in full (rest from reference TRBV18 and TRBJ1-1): NAGVMQNPRHLVRRRGQEARLRCSPMKGHSHVYWYRQLPEEGLKFMVYLQKENIIDESGMPKERFSAEFPKEGPSILRIQQVVRGDSAAYFCASSPDRRAEAFFGQGTRLTVV.

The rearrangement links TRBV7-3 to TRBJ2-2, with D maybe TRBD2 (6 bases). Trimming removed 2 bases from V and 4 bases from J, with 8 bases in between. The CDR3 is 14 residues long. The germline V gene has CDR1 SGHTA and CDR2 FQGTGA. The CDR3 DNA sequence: TGTGCCAGCAGCTTAGCGGGAATCACCGGGGAGCTGTTTTTT. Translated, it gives CASSLAGITGELFF.

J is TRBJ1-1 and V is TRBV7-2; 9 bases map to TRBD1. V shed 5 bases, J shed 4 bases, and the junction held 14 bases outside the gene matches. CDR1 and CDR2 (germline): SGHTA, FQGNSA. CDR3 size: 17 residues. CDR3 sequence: CASSAGQGRPGGTEAFF. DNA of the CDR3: TGTGCCAGCAGCGCGGGACAGGGAAGACCTGGAGGCACTGAAGCTTTCTTT.

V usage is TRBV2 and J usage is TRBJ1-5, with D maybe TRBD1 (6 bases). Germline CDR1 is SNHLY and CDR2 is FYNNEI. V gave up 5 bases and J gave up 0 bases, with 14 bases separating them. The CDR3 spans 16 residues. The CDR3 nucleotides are TGTGCCAGCAGTTCTCCGGGACACCGTAGCAATCAGCCCCAGCATTTT. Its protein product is CASSSPGHRSNQPQHF. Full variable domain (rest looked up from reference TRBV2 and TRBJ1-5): EPEVTQTPSHQVTQMGQEVILRCVPISNHLYFYWYRQILGQKVEFLVSFYNNEISEKSEIFDDQFSVERPDGSNFTLKIRSTKLEDSAMYFCASSSPGHRSNQPQHFGDGTRLSIL.

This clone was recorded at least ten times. In DNA, the CDR3 is TGTGCCAGCAGTGCGGGACTAGACACAGATACGCAGTATTTT. Protein: CASSAGLDTDTQYF. This chain joins TRBV6-4 and TRBJ2-3; TRBD2 matches at 8 bases. This CDR3 comprises 14 residues. Looked up from germline, CDR1 is MRHNA and CDR2 is SNTAGT. V trimming: 4 bases; J trimming: 2 bases; junction bases outside the gene matches: 2.

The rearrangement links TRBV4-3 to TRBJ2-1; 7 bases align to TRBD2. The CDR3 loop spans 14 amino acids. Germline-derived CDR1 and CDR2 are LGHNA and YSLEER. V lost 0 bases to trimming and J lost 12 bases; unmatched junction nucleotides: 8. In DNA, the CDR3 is TGCGCCAGCAGCCAAGACGAGCGGGACCTGGCGCAGTTCTTC. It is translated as CASSQDERDLAQFF.

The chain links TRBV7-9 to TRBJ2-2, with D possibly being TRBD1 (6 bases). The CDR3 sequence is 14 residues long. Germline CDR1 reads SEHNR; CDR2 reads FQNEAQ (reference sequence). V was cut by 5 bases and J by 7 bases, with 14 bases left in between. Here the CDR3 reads CASSHKTGIGELFF. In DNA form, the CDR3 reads TGTGCCAGCAGCCACAAGACAGGAATCGGGGAGCTGTTTTTT.

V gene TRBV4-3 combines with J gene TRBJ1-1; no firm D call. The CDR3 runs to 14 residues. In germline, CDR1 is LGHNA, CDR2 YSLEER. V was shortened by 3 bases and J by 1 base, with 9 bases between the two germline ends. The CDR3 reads CASSHETWNTEAFF. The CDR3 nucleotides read TGCGCCAGCAGCCATGAGACTTGGAACACTGAAGCTTTCTTT.

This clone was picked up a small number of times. The CDR3 DNA follows: TGCGCCAGCAGCGCCCCGACAGGATCATACAATGAGCAGTTCTTC. This translates into CASSAPTGSYNEQFF. V and J are TRBV5-1 and TRBJ2-1; TRBD1 might be the D (6 bases). With 4 bases removed from V and 4 bases from J, the gap between germline ends came to 15 bases. Germline V gives CDR1 SGHRS, CDR2 YFSETQ. The CDR3 extends over 15 amino acids. The variable domain in full, with the rest retrieved from reference TRBV5-1 and TRBJ2-1, is KAGVTQTPRYLIKTRGQQVTLSCSPISGHRSVSWYQQTPGQGLQFLFEYFSETQRNKGNFPGRFSGRQFSNSRSEMNVSTLELGDSALYLCASSAPTGSYNEQFFGPGTRLTVL.

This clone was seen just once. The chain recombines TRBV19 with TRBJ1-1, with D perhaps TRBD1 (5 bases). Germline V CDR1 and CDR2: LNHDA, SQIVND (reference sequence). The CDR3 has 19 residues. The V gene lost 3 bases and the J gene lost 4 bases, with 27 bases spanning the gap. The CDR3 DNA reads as TGTGCCAGTAGTATCAGCACTTCAAGATTCCACCTGGGGGGCACTGAAGCTTTCTTT. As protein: CASSISTSRFHLGGTEAFF.

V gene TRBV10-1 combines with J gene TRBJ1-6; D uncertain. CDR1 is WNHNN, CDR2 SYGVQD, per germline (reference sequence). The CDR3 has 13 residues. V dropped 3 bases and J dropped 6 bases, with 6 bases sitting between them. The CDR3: CASSESGNSPLHF. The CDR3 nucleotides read TGCGCCAGCAGTGAATCGGGTAATTCACCCCTCCACTTT.

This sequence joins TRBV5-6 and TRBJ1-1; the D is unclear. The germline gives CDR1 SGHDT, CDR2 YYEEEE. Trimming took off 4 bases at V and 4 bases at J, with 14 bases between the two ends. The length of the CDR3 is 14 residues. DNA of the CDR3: TGTGCCAGCAGCCCCGGGGTTTGGGGCACTGAAGCTTTCTTT. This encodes CASSPGVWGTEAFF.